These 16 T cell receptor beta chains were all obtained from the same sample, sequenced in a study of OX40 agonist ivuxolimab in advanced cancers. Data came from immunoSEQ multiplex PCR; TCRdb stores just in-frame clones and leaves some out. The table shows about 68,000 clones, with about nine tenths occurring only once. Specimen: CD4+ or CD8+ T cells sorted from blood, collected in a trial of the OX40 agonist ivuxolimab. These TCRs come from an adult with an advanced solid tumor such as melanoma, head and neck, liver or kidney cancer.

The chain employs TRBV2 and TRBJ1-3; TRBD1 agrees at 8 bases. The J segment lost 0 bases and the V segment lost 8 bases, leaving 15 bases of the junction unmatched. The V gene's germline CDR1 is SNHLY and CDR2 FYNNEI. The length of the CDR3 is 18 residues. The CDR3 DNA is TGTGCCAGCGGGCTGCGACAGGGGAGGGGATCCTCTGGAAACACCATATATTTT. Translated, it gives CASGLRQGRGSSGNTIYF.

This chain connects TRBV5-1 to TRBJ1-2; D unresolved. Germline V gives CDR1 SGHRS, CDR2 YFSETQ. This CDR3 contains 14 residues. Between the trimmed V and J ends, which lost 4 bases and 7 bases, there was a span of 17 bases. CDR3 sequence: CASSPDPFESGYTF. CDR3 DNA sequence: TGCGCCAGCAGCCCGGACCCTTTTGAGAGTGGCTACACCTTC.

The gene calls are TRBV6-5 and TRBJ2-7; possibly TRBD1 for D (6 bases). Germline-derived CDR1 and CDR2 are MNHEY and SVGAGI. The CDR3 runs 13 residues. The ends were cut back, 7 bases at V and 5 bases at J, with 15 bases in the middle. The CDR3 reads CASTPGHFNEQYF. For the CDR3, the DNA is TGTGCCAGCACACCGGGACACTTTAACGAGCAGTACTTC.

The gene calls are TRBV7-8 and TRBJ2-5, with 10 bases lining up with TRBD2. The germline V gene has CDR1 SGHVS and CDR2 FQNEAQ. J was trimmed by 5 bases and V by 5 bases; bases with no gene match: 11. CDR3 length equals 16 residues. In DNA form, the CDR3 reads TGTGCCAGCAGCCCCCGGGGGGGACTAGCGAGGGAGACCCAGTACTTC. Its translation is CASSPRGGLARETQYF.

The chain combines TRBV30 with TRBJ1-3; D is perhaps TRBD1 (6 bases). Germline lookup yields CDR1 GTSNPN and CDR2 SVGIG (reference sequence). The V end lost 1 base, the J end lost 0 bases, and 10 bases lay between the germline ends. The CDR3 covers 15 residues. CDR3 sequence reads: CAWSGQALSGNTIYF. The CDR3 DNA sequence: TGTGCCTGGAGTGGACAGGCGCTCTCTGGAAACACCATATATTTT.

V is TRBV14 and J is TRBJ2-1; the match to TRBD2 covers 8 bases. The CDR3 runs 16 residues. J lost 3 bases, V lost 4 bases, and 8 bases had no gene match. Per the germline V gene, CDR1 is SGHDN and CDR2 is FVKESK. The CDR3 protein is CASSRSLSGGYNEQFF. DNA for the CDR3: TGTGCCAGCAGCCGCTCCCTAAGCGGGGGCTACAATGAGCAGTTCTTC.

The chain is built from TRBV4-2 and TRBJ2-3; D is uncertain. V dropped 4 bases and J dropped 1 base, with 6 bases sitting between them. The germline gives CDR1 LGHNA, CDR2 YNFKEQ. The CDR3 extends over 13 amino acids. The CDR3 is CASSRSGTDTQYF. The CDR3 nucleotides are TGTGCCAGCAGCCGGAGCGGCACAGATACGCAGTATTTT.

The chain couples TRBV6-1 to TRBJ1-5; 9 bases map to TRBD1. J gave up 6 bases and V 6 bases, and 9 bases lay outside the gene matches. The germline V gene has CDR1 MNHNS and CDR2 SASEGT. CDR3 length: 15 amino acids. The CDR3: CASSSGQGGGQPQHF. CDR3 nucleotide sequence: TGTGCCAGCAGCTCGGGACAGGGCGGAGGTCAGCCCCAGCATTTT.

The CDR3, as DNA: TGCGCCAGCAGCGGGGGACTAGCGGTACCGACCGGGGAGCTGTTTTTT. This sequence encodes CASSGGLAVPTGELFF. This chain links TRBV5-1 with TRBJ2-2; TRBD2 matches 11 bases. V was clipped by 4 bases and J by 5 bases; unmatched bases: 7. Germline CDR1 and CDR2: SGHRS and YFSETQ. The CDR3 runs to 16 residues.

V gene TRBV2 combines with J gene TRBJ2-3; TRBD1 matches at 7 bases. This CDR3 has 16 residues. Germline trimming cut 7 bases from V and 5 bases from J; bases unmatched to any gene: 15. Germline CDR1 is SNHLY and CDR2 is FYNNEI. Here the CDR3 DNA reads TGTGCCAGCAAACTAAGGGGCGACAGGGTTGGAGATACGCAGTATTTT. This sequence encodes CASKLRGDRVGDTQYF.

CDR3 sequence (DNA): TGTGCCAGTAGTGTGACAGGGACCAACTATGGCTACACCTTC. Translating it yields CASSVTGTNYGYTF. This rearrangement joins TRBV19 to TRBJ1-2; 7 bases are a match to TRBD1. V was clipped by 5 bases and J by 2 bases; unmatched bases: 5. Germline CDR1 LNHDA, CDR2 SQIVND (reference sequence). This CDR3 is 14 amino acids long.

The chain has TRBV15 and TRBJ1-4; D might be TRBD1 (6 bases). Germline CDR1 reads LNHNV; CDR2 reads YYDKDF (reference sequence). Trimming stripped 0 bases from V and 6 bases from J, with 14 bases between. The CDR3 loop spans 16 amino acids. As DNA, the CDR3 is TGTGCCACCAGCAGAGATTTAGGCAGGGGCTATGAAAAACTGTTTTTT. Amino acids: CATSRDLGRGYEKLFF.

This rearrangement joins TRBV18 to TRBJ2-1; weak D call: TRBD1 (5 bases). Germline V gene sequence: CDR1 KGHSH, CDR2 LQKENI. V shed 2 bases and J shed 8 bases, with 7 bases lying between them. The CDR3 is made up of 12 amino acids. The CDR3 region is CASSPARDEQFF. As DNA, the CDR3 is TGTGCCAGCTCACCAGCCAGGGATGAGCAGTTCTTC.

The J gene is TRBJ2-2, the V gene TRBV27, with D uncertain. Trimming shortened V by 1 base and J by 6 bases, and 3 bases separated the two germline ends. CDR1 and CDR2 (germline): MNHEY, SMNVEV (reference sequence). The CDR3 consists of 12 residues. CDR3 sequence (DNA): TGTGCCAGCAGTTTATTGGCCGGGGAGCTGTTTTTT. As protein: CASSLLAGELFF.

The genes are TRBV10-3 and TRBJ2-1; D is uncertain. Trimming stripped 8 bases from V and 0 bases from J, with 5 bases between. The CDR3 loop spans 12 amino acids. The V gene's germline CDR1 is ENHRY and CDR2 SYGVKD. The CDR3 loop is CAIPISYNEQFF. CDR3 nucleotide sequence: TGTGCCATCCCGATCTCCTACAATGAGCAGTTCTTC.

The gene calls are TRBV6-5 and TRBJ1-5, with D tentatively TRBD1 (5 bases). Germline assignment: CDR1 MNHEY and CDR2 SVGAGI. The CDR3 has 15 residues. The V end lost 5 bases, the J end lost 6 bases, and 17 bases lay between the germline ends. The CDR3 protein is CASSPDRGGIQPQHF. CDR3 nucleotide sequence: TGTGCCAGCAGTCCCGACAGAGGAGGGATTCAGCCCCAGCATTTT.